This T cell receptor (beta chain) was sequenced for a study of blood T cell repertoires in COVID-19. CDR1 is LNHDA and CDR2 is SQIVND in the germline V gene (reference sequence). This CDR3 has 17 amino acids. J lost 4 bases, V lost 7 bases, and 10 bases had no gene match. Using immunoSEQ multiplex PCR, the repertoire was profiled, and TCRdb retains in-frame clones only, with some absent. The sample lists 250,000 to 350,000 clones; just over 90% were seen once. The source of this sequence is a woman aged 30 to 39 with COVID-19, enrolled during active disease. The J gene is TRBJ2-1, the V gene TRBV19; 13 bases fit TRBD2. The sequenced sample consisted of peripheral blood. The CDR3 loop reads CASIQLAGGPSYNEQFF. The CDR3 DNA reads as TGTGCCAGTATTCAACTAGCGGGAGGGCCTTCTTACAATGAGCAGTTCTTC.